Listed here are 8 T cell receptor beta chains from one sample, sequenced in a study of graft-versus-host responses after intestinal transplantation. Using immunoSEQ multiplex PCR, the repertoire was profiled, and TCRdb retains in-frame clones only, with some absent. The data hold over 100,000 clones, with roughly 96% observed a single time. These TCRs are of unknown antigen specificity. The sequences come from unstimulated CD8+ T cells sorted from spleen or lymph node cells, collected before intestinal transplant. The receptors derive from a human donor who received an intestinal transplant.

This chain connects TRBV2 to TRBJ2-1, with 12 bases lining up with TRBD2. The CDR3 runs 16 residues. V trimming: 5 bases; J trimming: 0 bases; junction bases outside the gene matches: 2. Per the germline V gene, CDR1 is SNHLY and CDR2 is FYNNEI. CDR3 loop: CASSWTSGDSYNEQFF. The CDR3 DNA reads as TGTGCCAGCAGTTGGACTAGCGGGGACTCCTACAATGAGCAGTTCTTC.

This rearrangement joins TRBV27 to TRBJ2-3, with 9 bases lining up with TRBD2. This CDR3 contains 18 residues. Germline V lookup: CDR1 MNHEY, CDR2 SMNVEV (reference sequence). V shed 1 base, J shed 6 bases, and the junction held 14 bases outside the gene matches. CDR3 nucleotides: TGTGCCAGCAGTTTATGGATAGCGGGAGAACGGGTTGCGGATACGCAGTATTTT. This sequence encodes CASSLWIAGERVADTQYF.

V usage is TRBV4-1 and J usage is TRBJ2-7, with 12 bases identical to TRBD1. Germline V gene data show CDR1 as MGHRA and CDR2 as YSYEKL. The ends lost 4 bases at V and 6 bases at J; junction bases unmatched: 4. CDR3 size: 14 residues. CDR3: CASSPGQGAFEQYF. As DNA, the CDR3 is TGCGCCAGCAGCCCGGGACAGGGGGCCTTCGAGCAGTACTTC.

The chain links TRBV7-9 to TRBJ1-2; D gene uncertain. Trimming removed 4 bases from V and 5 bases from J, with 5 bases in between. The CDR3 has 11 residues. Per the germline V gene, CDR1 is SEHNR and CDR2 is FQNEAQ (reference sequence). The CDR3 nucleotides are TGTGCCAGCAGCTCGACATATGGCTACACCTTC. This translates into CASSSTYGYTF. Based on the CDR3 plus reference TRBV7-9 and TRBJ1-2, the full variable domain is DTGVSQNPRHKITKRGQNVTFRCDPISEHNRLYWYRQTLGQGPEFLTYFQNEAQLEKSRLLSDRFSAERPKGSFSTLEIQRTEQGDSAMYLCASSSTYGYTFGSGTRLTVV.

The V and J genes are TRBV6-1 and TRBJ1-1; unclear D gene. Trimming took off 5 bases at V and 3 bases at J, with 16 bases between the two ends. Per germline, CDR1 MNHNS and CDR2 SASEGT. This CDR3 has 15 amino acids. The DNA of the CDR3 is TGTGCCAGCAGTTCAAGTAGTCAGACATACACTGAAGCTTTCTTT. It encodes CASSSSSQTYTEAFF.

The CDR3 loop reads CASSDPGKAYIQYF. The CDR3 DNA follows: TGTGCCAGCAGTGATCCCGGGAAGGCGTACATTCAGTACTTC. The chain links TRBV2 to TRBJ2-4; TRBD2 might be the D (5 bases). This CDR3 is built from 14 residues. Germline V gene sequence: CDR1 SNHLY, CDR2 FYNNEI. V lost 3 bases and J 8 bases, leaving 14 bases between the germline ends.

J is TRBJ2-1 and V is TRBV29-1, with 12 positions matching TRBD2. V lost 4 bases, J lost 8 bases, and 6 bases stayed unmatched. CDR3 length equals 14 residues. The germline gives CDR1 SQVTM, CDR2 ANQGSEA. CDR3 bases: TGCAGCGTTGCTAGCGGGAGGGCCGGGTATGAGCAGTTCTTC. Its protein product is CSVASGRAGYEQFF.

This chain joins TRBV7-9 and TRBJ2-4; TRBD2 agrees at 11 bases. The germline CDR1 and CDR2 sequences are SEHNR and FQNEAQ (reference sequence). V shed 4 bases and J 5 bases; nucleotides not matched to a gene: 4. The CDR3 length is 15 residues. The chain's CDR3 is CASSYKGLAENIQYF. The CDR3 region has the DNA TGTGCCAGCAGCTATAAGGGACTAGCGGAAAACATTCAGTACTTC.